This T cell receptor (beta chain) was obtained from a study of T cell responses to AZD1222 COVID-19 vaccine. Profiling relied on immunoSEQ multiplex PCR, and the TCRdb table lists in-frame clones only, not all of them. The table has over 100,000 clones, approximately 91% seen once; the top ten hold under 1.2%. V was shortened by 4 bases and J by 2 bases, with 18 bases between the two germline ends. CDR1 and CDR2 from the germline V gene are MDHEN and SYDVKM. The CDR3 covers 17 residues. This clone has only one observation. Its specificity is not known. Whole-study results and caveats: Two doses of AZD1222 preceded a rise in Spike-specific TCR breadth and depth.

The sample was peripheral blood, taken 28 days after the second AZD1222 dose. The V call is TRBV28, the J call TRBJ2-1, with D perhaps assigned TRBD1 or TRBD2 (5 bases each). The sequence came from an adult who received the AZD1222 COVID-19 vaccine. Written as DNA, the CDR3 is TGTGCCAGCAGTTCGGGACGGAGACTAACTACCTACAATGAGCAGTTCTTC. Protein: CASSSGRRLTTYNEQFF. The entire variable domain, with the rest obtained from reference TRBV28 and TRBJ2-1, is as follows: DVKVTQSSRYLVKRTGEKVFLECVQDMDHENMFWYRQDPGLGLRLIYFSYDVKMKEKGDIPEGYSVSREKKERFSLILESASTNQTSMYLCASSSGRRLTTYNEQFFGPGTRLTVL.